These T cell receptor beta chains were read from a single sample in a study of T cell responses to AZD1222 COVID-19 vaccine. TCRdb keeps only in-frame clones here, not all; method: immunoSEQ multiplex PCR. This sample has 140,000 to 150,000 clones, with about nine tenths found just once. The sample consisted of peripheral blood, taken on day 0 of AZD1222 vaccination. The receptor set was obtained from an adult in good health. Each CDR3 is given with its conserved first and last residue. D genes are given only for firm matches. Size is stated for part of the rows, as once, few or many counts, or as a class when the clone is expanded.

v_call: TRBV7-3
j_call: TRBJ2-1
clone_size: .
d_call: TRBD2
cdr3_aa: CASSMTSGTYNEQFF
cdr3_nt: TGTGCCAGCAGCATGACTAGCGGGACATACAATGAGCAGTTCTTC

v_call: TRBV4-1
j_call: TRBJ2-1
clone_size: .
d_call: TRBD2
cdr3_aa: CASSLGTSGRYEQFF
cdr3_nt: TGCGCCAGCAGCCTTGGGACTAGCGGACGATATGAGCAGTTCTTC

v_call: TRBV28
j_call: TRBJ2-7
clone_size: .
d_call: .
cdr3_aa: CASSFGGEQYF
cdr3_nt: TGTGCCAGCAGTTTCGGAGGCGAGCAGTACTTC

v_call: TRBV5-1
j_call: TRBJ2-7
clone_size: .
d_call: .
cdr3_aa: CASSLGRGREQYF
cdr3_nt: TGCGCCAGCAGCTTGGGCAGGGGCCGCGAGCAGTACTTC

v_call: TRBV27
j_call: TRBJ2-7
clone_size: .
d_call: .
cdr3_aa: CASSLGVYTSSYEQYF
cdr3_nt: TGTGCCAGCAGTTTAGGTGTATACACGAGCTCCTACGAGCAGTACTTC

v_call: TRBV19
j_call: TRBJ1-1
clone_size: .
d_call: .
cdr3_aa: CASSVGANTEAFF
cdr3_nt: TGTGCCAGTAGTGTGGGAGCAAACACTGAAGCTTTCTTT

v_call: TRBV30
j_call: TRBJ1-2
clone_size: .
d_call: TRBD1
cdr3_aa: CAWSRTGEFRYGYTF
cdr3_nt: TGTGCCTGGAGCCGGACAGGGGAGTTTAGGTATGGCTACACCTTC

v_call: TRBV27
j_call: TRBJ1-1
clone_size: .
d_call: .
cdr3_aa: CASSLLARMNTEAFF
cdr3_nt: TGTGCCAGCAGTTTACTAGCCAGGATGAACACTGAAGCTTTCTTT

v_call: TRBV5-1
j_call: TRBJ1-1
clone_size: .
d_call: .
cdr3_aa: CASSLAAGSEAFF
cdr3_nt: TGCGCCAGCAGCTTGGCGGCAGGGTCTGAAGCTTTCTTT

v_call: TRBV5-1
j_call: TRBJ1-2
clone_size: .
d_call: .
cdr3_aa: CASSLDHTIGQYDGYTF
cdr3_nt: TGCGCCAGCAGCTTGGATCACACCATCGGACAGTATGATGGCTACACCTTC

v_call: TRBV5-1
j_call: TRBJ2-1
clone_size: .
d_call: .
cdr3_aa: CASSLADPGGAYNEQFF
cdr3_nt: TGCGCCAGCAGCTTGGCCGACCCCGGGGGTGCCTACAATGAGCAGTTCTTC

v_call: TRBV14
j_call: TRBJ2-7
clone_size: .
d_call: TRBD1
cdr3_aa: CASSQALLGQVSGEQYF
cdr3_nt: TGTGCCAGCAGCCAAGCTTTACTTGGACAGGTATCGGGCGAGCAGTACTTC

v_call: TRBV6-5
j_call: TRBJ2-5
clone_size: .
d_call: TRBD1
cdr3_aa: CASASGTGETQYF
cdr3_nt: TGTGCCAGCGCCTCGGGGACAGGAGAGACCCAGTACTTC

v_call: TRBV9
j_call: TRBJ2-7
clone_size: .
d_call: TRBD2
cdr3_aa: CASRLSGPGDEQYF
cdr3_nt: TGTGCCAGCAGGCTTAGCGGGCCGGGGGATGAGCAGTACTTC

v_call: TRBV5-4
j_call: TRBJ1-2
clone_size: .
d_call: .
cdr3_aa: CASSRSRGAPHGYTF
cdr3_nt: TGTGCCAGCAGCCGGAGCCGGGGGGCGCCCCATGGCTACACCTTC

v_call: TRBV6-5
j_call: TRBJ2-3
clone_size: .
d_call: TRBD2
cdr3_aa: CASSYGRGPDTQYF
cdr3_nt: TGTGCCAGCAGTTACGGGAGGGGCCCAGATACGCAGTATTTT

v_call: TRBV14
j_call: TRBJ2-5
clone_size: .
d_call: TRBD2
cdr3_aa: CASSRDFGAGGETQYF
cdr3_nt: TGTGCCAGCAGCCGAGATTTCGGAGCGGGAGGAGAGACCCAGTACTTC

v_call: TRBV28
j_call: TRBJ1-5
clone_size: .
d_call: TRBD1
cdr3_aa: CASSPDRVQPQHF
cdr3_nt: TGTGCCAGCAGCCCGGACAGGGTTCAGCCCCAGCATTTT

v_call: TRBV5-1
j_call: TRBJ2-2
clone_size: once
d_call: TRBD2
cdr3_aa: CASSPLGLVKSRDTGELFF
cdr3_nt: TGCGCCAGCAGCCCCTTGGGACTAGTGAAATCTAGGGACACCGGGGAGCTGTTTTTT

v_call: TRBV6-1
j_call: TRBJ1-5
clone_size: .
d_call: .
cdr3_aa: CASSEPAGNQPQHF
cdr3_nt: TGTGCCAGCAGTGAACCGGCAGGCAATCAGCCCCAGCATTTT

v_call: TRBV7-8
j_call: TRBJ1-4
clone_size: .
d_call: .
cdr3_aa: CASSSLDRPFEKLFF
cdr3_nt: TGTGCCAGCAGCTCGCTGGACAGACCTTTTGAAAAACTGTTTTTT

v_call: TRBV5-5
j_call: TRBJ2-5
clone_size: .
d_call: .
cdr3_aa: CASSLGLPGVFPETQYF
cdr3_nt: TGTGCCAGCAGCCTCGGATTGCCCGGGGTATTCCCAGAGACCCAGTACTTC

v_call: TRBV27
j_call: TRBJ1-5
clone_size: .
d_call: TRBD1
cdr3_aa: CASSPMTGGMWGNQPQHF
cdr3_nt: TGTGCCAGCAGTCCTATGACAGGGGGGATGTGGGGCAATCAGCCCCAGCATTTT

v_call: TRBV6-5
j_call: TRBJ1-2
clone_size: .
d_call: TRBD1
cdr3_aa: CASSRTGQGYGYTF
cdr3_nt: TGTGCCAGCAGTAGGACAGGTCAGGGCTATGGCTACACCTTC

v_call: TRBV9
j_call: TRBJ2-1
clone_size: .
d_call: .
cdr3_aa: CASSPRLASYNEQFF
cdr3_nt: TGTGCCAGCAGCCCTCGCCTAGCCTCCTACAATGAGCAGTTCTTC

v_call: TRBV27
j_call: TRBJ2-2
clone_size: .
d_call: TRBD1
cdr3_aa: CASSPPGTAGELFF
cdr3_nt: TGTGCCAGCAGTCCCCCCGGGACAGCCGGGGAGCTGTTTTTT

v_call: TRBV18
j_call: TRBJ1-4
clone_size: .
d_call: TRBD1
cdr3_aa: CASSPGTGEEKLFF
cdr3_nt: TGTGCCAGCTCCCCCGGGACAGGGGAAGAAAAACTGTTTTTT

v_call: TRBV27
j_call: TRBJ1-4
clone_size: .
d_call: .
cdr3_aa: CASSLGGGVGEKLFF
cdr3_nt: TGTGCCAGCAGTTTGGGTGGGGGCGTCGGGGAAAAACTGTTTTTT

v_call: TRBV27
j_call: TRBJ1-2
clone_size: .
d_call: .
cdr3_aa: CASSATVNYGYTF
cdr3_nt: TGTGCCAGCAGTGCGACAGTTAACTATGGCTACACCTTC

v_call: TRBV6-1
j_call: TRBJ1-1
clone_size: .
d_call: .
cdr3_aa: CASSEARPGGRAFF
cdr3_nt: TGTGCCAGCAGTGAAGCTAGGCCTGGGGGGAGAGCTTTCTTT

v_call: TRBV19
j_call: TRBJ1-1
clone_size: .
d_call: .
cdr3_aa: CASSIGLDAYPAFF
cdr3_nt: TGTGCCAGTAGTATAGGCCTCGACGCGTACCCGGCTTTCTTT